The 4 T cell receptor beta chains below were found in one sample sequenced in a study of Graves' ophthalmopathy and Graves' hyperthyroidism. RNA transcripts were the template, and TCR beta CDR3 regions were amplified from them. Scientists carried out first-round RT-PCR using HTBI primers and then a second-round multiplex PCR. TCRdb reprocessed the multiplex PCR reads with MiXCR, giving one entry per CDR3 protein. This table has 900,000 to 1,200,000 distinct CDR3 sequences, about 38% appearing once. Specimen: peripheral blood or thyroid tissue (not recorded which). Receptor source: an adult man with Graves' hyperthyroidism.

The chain uses TRBV29-1 and TRBJ1-5; D gene ambiguous. The CDR3 totals 14 residues. Germline CDR1 and CDR2: SQVTM and ANQGSEA. V was trimmed by 6 bases and J by 11 bases, leaving 23 bases between them. The CDR3 loop is CSVSRPENTVTQHF. The CDR3 region has the DNA TGCAGCGTCTCCCGTCCCGAGAACACAGTAACCCAGCATTTT. Combining the CDR3 with reference TRBV29-1 and TRBJ1-5 gives the whole variable domain SAVISQKPSRDICQRGTSLTIQCQVDSQVTMMFWYRQQPGQSLTLIATANQGSEATYESGFVIDKFPISRPNLTFSTLTVSNMSPEDSSIYLCSVSRPENTVTQHFGDGTRLSIL.

About this clonotype: One end of the junction fails to match germline, which may point to a read error. The genes are TRBV11-2 and TRBJ1-1; 10 bases are a match to TRBD1. This CDR3 is 17 amino acids long. CDR1 SGHAT and CDR2 FQNNGV come from the germline V gene. The DNA of the CDR3 is TGTGCCAGCAGGAACCGCCGGGACAGGGGCTTGAACACTGAAGCGTTCTTT. It encodes CASRNRRDRGLNTEAFF.

The J gene is TRBJ2-7, the V gene TRBV15; D tentatively fits TRBD1 or TRBD2 (5 bases each). V lost 2 bases, J lost 5 bases, and 16 bases lay in between. From germline, CDR1 is LNHNV and CDR2 YYDKDF (reference sequence). The CDR3 spans 15 residues. The CDR3: CATSRTPGPGNEQYF. The CDR3 bases are TGTGCCACCAGCAGAACGCCGGGACCCGGGAACGAGCAGTACTTC.

The chain carries TRBV25-1 and TRBJ2-5, with 11 positions matching TRBD1. Germline V CDR1 and CDR2: MGHDK, SYGVNS. V trimming: 6 bases; J trimming: 9 bases; junction bases outside the gene matches: 18. The CDR3 consists of 17 residues. CDR3 sequence: CASSWSSGTGGNQPQYF. The DNA of the CDR3 is TGTGCCAGCAGCTGGAGCTCCGGGACAGGGGGGAATCAGCCCCAGTACTTC.